The clone carrying this T cell receptor beta chain was detected only a few times. Source study methods: Reference gene primer amplification gave estimated nucleated cell counts. Sequencing was performed with immunoSEQ multiplex PCR; in TCRdb, only in-frame clones are kept and a portion is missing. The V and J calls and clone size come from that table; D and trimming were worked out from the DNA. The data contain 350,000 to 450,000 clones, approximately 86% of them singletons. The data stem from a study of blood T cell repertoires in COVID-19. Germline-derived CDR1 and CDR2 are SGHVS and FQNEAQ. Trimming removed 2 bases from V and 9 bases from J; junction bases left unmatched: 5. The CDR3 loop spans 15 amino acids.

The sample consisted of peripheral blood. The V call is TRBV7-8, the J call TRBJ1-6, with 9 bases lining up with TRBD1. This TCR was recovered from a human donor in a cohort sampled during active COVID-19. Here the CDR3 DNA reads TGTGCCAGCAGCTTACGGACAGGGGAAAGTTCACCCCTCCACTTT. It is translated as CASSLRTGESSPLHF. Full variable domain (remainder filled in from reference TRBV7-8 and TRBJ1-6): GAGVSQSPRYKVAKRGQDVALRCDPISGHVSLFWYQQALGQGPEFLTYFQNEAQLDKSGLPSDRFFAERPEGSVSTLKIQRTQQEDSAVYLCASSLRTGESSPLHFGNGTRLTVT.